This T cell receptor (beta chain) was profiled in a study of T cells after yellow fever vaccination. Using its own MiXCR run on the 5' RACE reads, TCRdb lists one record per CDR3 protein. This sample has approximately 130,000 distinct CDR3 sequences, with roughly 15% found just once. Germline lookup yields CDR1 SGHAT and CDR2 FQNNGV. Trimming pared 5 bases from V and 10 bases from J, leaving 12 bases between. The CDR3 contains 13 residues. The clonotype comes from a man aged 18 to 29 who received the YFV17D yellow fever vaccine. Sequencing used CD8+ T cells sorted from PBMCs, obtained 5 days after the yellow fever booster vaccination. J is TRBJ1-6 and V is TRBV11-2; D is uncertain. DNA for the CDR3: TGTGCCAGCAGCCCCTCGGAAGGATCACCCCTCCACTTT. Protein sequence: CASSPSEGSPLHF. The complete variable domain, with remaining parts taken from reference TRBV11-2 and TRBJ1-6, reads EAGVAQSPRYKIIEKRQSVAFWCNPISGHATLYWYQQILGQGPKLLIQFQNNGVVDDSQLPKDRFSAERLKGVDSTLKIQPAKLEDSAVYLCASSPSEGSPLHFGNGTRLTVT.